The 20 T cell receptor beta chains in this list originate from one sample, sequenced in a study of cytomegalovirus exposure and HLA in healthy donors. In the PCR, 60 Vbeta and 13 Jbeta primers were used. TCRdb's copy holds only in-frame clones and misses some; the assay was immunoSEQ multiplex PCR. The data show approximately 190,000 clones, more than 60% seen once. Sequenced material: PBMCs. Receptors originate from a woman in her twenties or thirties in good health and CMV-seropositive.

J is TRBJ1-4 and V is TRBV7-9; the D is unclear. The V end lost 8 bases, the J end lost 0 bases, and 7 bases lay between the germline ends. CDR3 length: 13 amino acids. In germline, CDR1 is SEHNR, CDR2 FQNEAQ (reference sequence). CDR3 sequence (DNA): TGTGCCAGCGGCTCCGCAACTAATGAAAAACTGTTTTTT. Translating it yields CASGSATNEKLFF.

This clone was recorded once. J is TRBJ2-5 and V is TRBV18; possibly TRBD1 for D (5 bases). The J call may be faulty, since TRBJ2-7 better matches the DNA end. Germline V gene data show CDR1 as KGHSH and CDR2 as LQKENI. The CDR3 spans 15 residues. The CDR3 DNA is TGTGCCAGCTCACCAACACCTACCCAGGGCTACGAGCAGTACTTC. Translating it yields CASSPTPTQGYEQYF.

This clone has only a few counts. V and J are TRBV2 and TRBJ1-1; D is perhaps TRBD1 (5 bases). The V end lost 7 bases, the J end lost 5 bases, and 14 bases lay between the germline ends. The germline V gene has CDR1 SNHLY and CDR2 FYNNEI. There are 13 residues in the CDR3. CDR3 coding DNA: TGTGCCAGCACTGGGGGGTCTAGGACTGAAGCTTTCTTT. As protein: CASTGGSRTEAFF. Combining the CDR3 with reference TRBV2 and TRBJ1-1 gives the whole variable domain EPEVTQTPSHQVTQMGQEVILRCVPISNHLYFYWYRQILGQKVEFLVSFYNNEISEKSEIFDDQFSVERPDGSNFTLKIRSTKLEDSAMYFCASTGGSRTEAFFGQGTRLTVV.

The sample holds a few counts of this clone. This chain joins TRBV7-6 and TRBJ1-4, with a possible D match to TRBD1 (6 bases). V lost 5 bases and J lost 7, with 17 bases in between. The CDR3 sequence is 15 residues long. Germline lookup yields CDR1 SGHVS and CDR2 FNYEAQ. The CDR3 is CASSPISGAGEKLFF. The CDR3 DNA sequence: TGTGCCAGCAGCCCCATCTCAGGGGCTGGTGAAAAACTGTTTTTT.

The rearrangement joins TRBV6-4 to TRBJ2-3; D perhaps matches TRBD2 (6 bases). Germline V gene lookup returns CDR1 MRHNA and CDR2 SNTAGT. The CDR3 loop spans 14 amino acids. Trimming stripped 4 bases from V and 1 base from J, with 9 bases between. The CDR3 DNA reads as TGTGCCAGCAGTGGCGGGGAAGGCACAGATACGCAGTATTTT. Translated, it gives CASSGGEGTDTQYF.

The DNA for the CDR3 is TGTGCCAGCAGCCAAGATGGGGGAGGGAAGTACTTC. Its protein product is CASSQDGGGKYF. This rearrangement joins TRBV4-2 to TRBJ2-4, with 7 bases lining up with TRBD2. V was pared by 0 bases and J by 14 bases, with 4 bases of the junction left unmatched. Germline V gene sequence: CDR1 LGHNA, CDR2 YNFKEQ. The CDR3 has 12 amino acids.

V gene TRBV6-4 combines with J gene TRBJ2-1; 8 positions agree with TRBD1. The CDR3 loop spans 15 amino acids. Germline CDR1 is MRHNA and CDR2 is SNTAGT. V lost 6 bases and J lost 3; bases outside the gene matches: 7. The CDR3 nucleotides are TGTGCCAGCAGCCCCCGCGACAGGGGCTACAATGAGCAGTTCTTC. Encoded protein: CASSPRDRGYNEQFF.

The rearrangement links TRBV5-1 to TRBJ1-2; 11 bases agree with TRBD1. CDR3 size: 14 residues. Per germline, CDR1 SGHRS and CDR2 YFSETQ. V was clipped by 2 bases and J by 6 bases; unmatched bases: 3. The CDR3 spells CASSFGQGADGYTF. The CDR3 nucleotides are TGCGCCAGCAGCTTCGGACAGGGGGCTGATGGCTACACCTTC.

A remark on this clone: The same CDR3 also results from other DNA sequences found in this sample. V usage is TRBV28 and J usage is TRBJ2-7, with 14 bases fitting TRBD2. The CDR3 has 15 amino acids. J gave up 4 bases and V 6 bases, and 5 bases lay outside the gene matches. CDR1 and CDR2 (germline): MDHEN, SYDVKM. The CDR3 coding sequence is TGTGCCAGCAGCCCCGGGACTAGCGGGAGATACGAGCAGTACTTC. Residues: CASSPGTSGRYEQYF.

The chain joins TRBV21-1 to TRBJ2-7; TRBD2 is the table's D call, not checked against the DNA. TRBV21-1 is tagged as a pseudogene. The CDR3 has 12 residues. The CDR3, as DNA: TGTGCCAGCAACTCGAGGGAGCACGAGCAGTACTTC. It yields the protein CASNSREHEQYF.

V and J are TRBV7-9 and TRBJ1-2, with D possibly TRBD1 on 5 matching bases. Germline assignment: CDR1 SEHNR and CDR2 FQNEAQ (reference sequence). This CDR3 contains 13 residues. Trimming left V 2 bases short and J 6 bases short, with 10 bases between. The CDR3 sequence is CASSLFGGDGYTF. CDR3 DNA: TGTGCCAGCAGCTTATTTGGGGGGGATGGCTACACCTTC.

The gene calls are TRBV30 and TRBJ1-6; D is undetermined. Germline values: CDR1 GTSNPN, CDR2 SVGIG (reference sequence). The CDR3 consists of 14 residues. V was clipped by 4 bases and J by 8 bases, with 15 bases between them. CDR3 coding DNA: TGTGCCTGGAAGCGACGGAGCCTGGATTCACCCCTCCACTTT. This sequence encodes CAWKRRSLDSPLHF.

This chain joins TRBV4-1 and TRBJ1-2; 7 nucleotides line up with TRBD1. V was clipped by 1 base and J by 6 bases; unmatched bases: 5. Germline CDR1 is MGHRA and CDR2 is YSYEKL. The CDR3 spans 14 residues. The CDR3 coding sequence is TGCGCCAGCAGCCAAGTGGGACAGCGAGATGGCTACACCTTC. It encodes CASSQVGQRDGYTF.

This sequence joins TRBV18 and TRBJ2-7; D unclear. Trimming took off 4 bases at V and 7 bases at J, with 14 bases between the two ends. The CDR3 has 13 residues. Per the germline V gene, CDR1 is KGHSH and CDR2 is LQKENI. The CDR3 region has the DNA TGTGCCAGCTCACTCACTGTAGATCGAGAGCAGTACTTC. Translating gives CASSLTVDREQYF.

The chain combines TRBV5-1 with TRBJ1-1; no clear D gene. The length of the CDR3 is 14 residues. Germline CDR1 and CDR2: SGHRS and YFSETQ. Trimming pared 5 bases from V and 1 base from J, leaving 12 bases between. DNA of the CDR3: TGCGCCAGCAGTTTAACCACCAGGAACACTGAAGCTTTCTTT. This gives the protein CASSLTTRNTEAFF.

V is TRBV29-1 and J is TRBJ2-3, with D unresolved. This CDR3 region has 14 residues. V dropped 1 base and J dropped 2 bases, with 10 bases sitting between them. Germline assignment: CDR1 SQVTM and CDR2 ANQGSEA. The CDR3 region is CSVEGGLDTDTQYF. Here the CDR3 DNA reads TGCAGCGTTGAAGGTGGTCTAGACACAGATACGCAGTATTTT.

The chain combines TRBV7-8 with TRBJ2-7; 11 bases agree with TRBD2. V was clipped by 2 bases and J by 6 bases; unmatched bases: 3. CDR1 is SGHVS, CDR2 FQNEAQ, per germline. CDR3 length equals 14 residues. This CDR3 reads CASSLKGTSGEQYF. The CDR3 bases are TGTGCCAGCAGCTTAAAAGGGACTAGCGGCGAGCAGTACTTC.

This clone was counted a few times. This sequence joins TRBV7-2 and TRBJ1-1, with D unresolved. V was cut by 4 bases and J by 1 base, with 7 bases left in between. The CDR3 totals 13 residues. Germline lookup yields CDR1 SGHTA and CDR2 FQGNSA. CDR3 in amino acids: CASSSHQNTEAFF. For the CDR3, the DNA is TGTGCCAGCAGCTCCCATCAGAACACTGAAGCTTTCTTT. Using reference TRBV7-2 and TRBJ1-1 for the parts outside the CDR3, the full variable domain is GAGVSQSPSNKVTEKGKDVELRCDPISGHTALYWYRQSLGQGLEFLIYFQGNSAPDKSGLPSDRFSAERTGGSVSTLTIQRTQQEDSAVYLCASSSHQNTEAFFGQGTRLTVV.

V usage is TRBV15 and J usage is TRBJ2-7; perhaps TRBD1 as D (5 bases). The CDR3 spans 13 residues. Germline loops: CDR1 LNHNV, CDR2 YYDKDF (reference sequence). V was shortened by 3 bases and J by 3 bases, with 9 bases between the two germline ends. CDR3 in DNA: TGTGCCACCAGCAGTCAGGGTAACTACGAGCAGTACTTC. Translated: CATSSQGNYEQYF.

The chain recombines TRBV5-4 with TRBJ2-1, with D possibly TRBD1 on 6 matching bases. CDR1 SGHNT and CDR2 YYREEE come from the germline V gene (reference sequence). There are 14 residues in the CDR3. V shed 5 bases and J shed 7 bases, with 16 bases lying between them. CDR3 nucleotides: TGTGCCAGCAGGCCCACAACAGGGCGGAATGAGCAGTTCTTC. Its protein product is CASRPTTGRNEQFF.